The 19 T cell receptor beta chains below all came from one sample that was sequenced in a study of T cell changes during pregnancy in multiple sclerosis (dated by TCRdb to between 2017 and 2020). The method was the immunoSEQ multiplex PCR assay. The immuneACCESS repertoire file appears here via TCRdb, limited to in-frame rearrangements. These files lack a portion of the clones; in checked studies, under half of the deficit traces to unresolved V genes, and the cause of the others is not known. The sample records fewer than 65,000 clones, 93% of which are singletons. The top ten clones comprise around 2% of the sample. The sequences come from peripheral blood, collected in the second trimester of pregnancy. The receptors here all came from a female donor with multiple sclerosis, enrolled in a pregnancy study.

The chain combines TRBV5-4 with TRBJ2-1, with 9 bases aligning to TRBD2. The V and J ends lost 6 bases and 8 bases, in that order; junction bases with no gene match: 12. Germline loops: CDR1 SGHNT, CDR2 YYREEE (reference sequence). The CDR3 length is 15 residues. CDR3 DNA sequence: TGTGCCAGCACCAGAAGTGGCGGGAGGGCACATGAGCAGTTCTTC. The encoded protein is CASTRSGGRAHEQFF.

This rearrangement joins TRBV18 to TRBJ2-3; tentative D call: TRBD2 (5 bases). The V gene lost 4 bases and the J gene lost 0 bases, with 11 bases spanning the gap. CDR1 and CDR2 (germline): KGHSH, LQKENI. The CDR3 loop spans 15 amino acids. The CDR3 sequence is CASSLRTVSTDTQYF. Written as DNA, the CDR3 is TGTGCCAGCTCACTCCGGACTGTTAGCACAGATACGCAGTATTTT.

The gene calls are TRBV15 and TRBJ2-7; 9 bases are shared with TRBD1. The CDR3 is 16 amino acids. The V gene end was trimmed by 2 bases and the J gene end by 4 bases; junction bases not matched to a gene: 9. Germline V gives CDR1 LNHNV, CDR2 YYDKDF (reference sequence). CDR3 in amino acids: CATSRLPGQGPYEQYF. The CDR3 nucleotides are TGTGCCACCAGCAGACTCCCGGGACAGGGACCTTACGAGCAGTACTTC.

This clone showed up just once. The chain uses TRBV19 and TRBJ2-1; D perhaps matches TRBD2 (6 bases). V lost 5 bases, J lost 11 bases, and 10 bases lay in between. CDR1 and CDR2 from the germline V gene are LNHDA and SQIVND (reference sequence). CDR3 length equals 11 residues. The DNA of the CDR3 is TGTGCCAGTAGTGTTAGCGGACAGCAGTTCTTC. Protein product: CASSVSGQQFF.

V gene TRBV19 combines with J gene TRBJ1-2; D unclear. The germline CDR1 and CDR2 sequences are LNHDA and SQIVND (reference sequence). CDR3 size: 12 residues. V was trimmed by 1 base and J by 8 bases, leaving 8 bases between them. The CDR3 region has the DNA TGTGCCAGTAGTATAGCAGTCTCGGGCTACACCTTC. This codes for CASSIAVSGYTF.

The CDR3 region is CASSYSGQVNEKLFF. CDR3 sequence (DNA): TGTGCCAGCAGCTACTCGGGACAGGTTAATGAAAAACTGTTTTTT. The J gene is TRBJ1-4, the V gene TRBV7-2; TRBD1 aligns across 8 bases. J lost 4 bases, V lost 4 bases, and 5 bases had no gene match. There are 15 residues in the CDR3. The V gene's germline CDR1 is SGHTA and CDR2 FQGNSA. Complete variable domain (other parts from reference TRBV7-2 and TRBJ1-4): GAGVSQSPSNKVTEKGKDVELRCDPISGHTALYWYRQSLGQGLEFLIYFQGNSAPDKSGLPSDRFSAERTGGSVSTLTIQRTQQEDSAVYLCASSYSGQVNEKLFFGSGTQLSVL.

The V and J genes are TRBV4-1 and TRBJ2-1; D possibly corresponds to TRBD1 (6 bases). V was cut by 4 bases and J by 5 bases, with 9 bases left in between. This CDR3 has 13 amino acids. The germline V gene has CDR1 MGHRA and CDR2 YSYEKL. For the CDR3, the DNA is TGCGCCAGCAGCCCAGGGGCTAACAATGAGCAGTTCTTC. It yields the protein CASSPGANNEQFF.

The V and J genes are TRBV4-2 and TRBJ2-1, with 7 bases aligning to TRBD2. The CDR3 runs to 16 residues. V lost 1 base to trimming and J lost 6 bases; unmatched junction nucleotides: 9. Per germline, CDR1 LGHNA and CDR2 YNFKEQ. The DNA for the CDR3 is TGTGCCAGCAGCCAAGGGTCAGGCAGGGAGGGCAATGAGCAGTTCTTC. It yields the protein CASSQGSGREGNEQFF.

The chain joins TRBV5-1 to TRBJ2-1, with TRBD2 matching 13 bases. Trimming took 3 bases from V and 4 from J; bases not matched to a gene: 10. The germline V gene encodes CDR1 SGHRS and CDR2 YFSETQ. This CDR3 has 18 residues. This CDR3 reads CASSYPKGLAGPYNEQFF. The CDR3 coding sequence is TGCGCCAGCAGCTACCCAAAGGGACTAGCGGGACCATACAATGAGCAGTTCTTC.

This rearrangement joins TRBV4-2 to TRBJ1-1; D is perhaps TRBD1 (6 bases). The CDR3 spans 15 residues. V lost 1 base and J 3 bases, leaving 12 bases between the germline ends. CDR1 is LGHNA and CDR2 is YNFKEQ in the germline V gene. The CDR3 region is CASSQVISGDTEAFF. The CDR3 DNA reads TGTGCCAGCAGCCAAGTTATTTCAGGGGACACTGAAGCTTTCTTT.

The gene calls are TRBV5-4 and TRBJ2-2, with D unresolved. CDR3 length equals 13 residues. Germline CDR1 and CDR2: SGHNT and YYREEE (reference sequence). Trimming took 2 bases from V and 2 from J, leaving 4 bases between them. DNA of the CDR3: TGTGCCAGCAGCTTACTAAACACCGGGGAGCTGTTTTTT. Its protein product is CASSLLNTGELFF.

The chain has TRBV11-3 and TRBJ1-1; TRBD1 matches 7 bases. The CDR3 spans 14 residues. V was pared by 4 bases and J by 4 bases, with 6 bases of the junction left unmatched. The germline V gene has CDR1 SGHNT and CDR2 YENEEA. The CDR3 reads CASSSTGLGTEAFF. The CDR3 DNA reads TGTGCCAGCAGCTCGACAGGGTTGGGCACTGAAGCTTTCTTT.

The chain couples TRBV11-2 to TRBJ2-3; D may be TRBD1 (5 bases). The CDR3 spans 15 residues. Germline V gene sequence: CDR1 SGHAT, CDR2 FQNNGV. The V gene lost 5 bases and the J gene lost 0 bases, with 12 bases spanning the gap. CDR3 sequence reads: CASSRQFTSTDTQYF. CDR3 coding DNA: TGTGCCAGCAGCCGACAGTTTACTAGCACAGATACGCAGTATTTT.

The chain recombines TRBV7-3 with TRBJ2-5, with TRBD2 identical over 9 bases. This CDR3 is 15 amino acids long. CDR1 and CDR2 (germline): SGHTA, FQGTGA. The ends lost 2 bases at V and 4 bases at J; junction bases unmatched: 5. CDR3 DNA sequence: TGTGCCAGCAGCTTAGGTAGCGGGAGTGCAGAGACCCAGTACTTC. Translation: CASSLGSGSAETQYF. The full variable domain, its missing parts supplied by reference TRBV7-3 and TRBJ2-5, is GAGVSQTPSNKVTEKGKYVELRCDPISGHTALYWYRQSLGQGPEFLIYFQGTGAADDSGLPNDRFFAVRPEGSVSTLKIQRTERGDSAVYLCASSLGSGSAETQYFGPGTRLLVL.

This clone was counted a single time. The CDR3 nucleotides read TGTGCCAGCAGCTTAGGAGGCAGGTCGAACACCGGGGAGCTGTTTTTT. Translation gives CASSLGGRSNTGELFF. The chain links TRBV7-3 to TRBJ2-2; a weak D match, TRBD2 (5 bases). In germline, CDR1 is SGHTA, CDR2 FQGTGA. V shed 2 bases and J shed 0 bases, with 10 bases lying between them. This CDR3 region has 16 residues.

This rearrangement joins TRBV4-3 to TRBJ2-6; a weak D match, TRBD2 (6 bases). V gave up 4 bases and J gave up 5 bases, with 9 bases separating them. CDR1 is LGHNA and CDR2 is YSLEER in the germline V gene. This CDR3 has 14 residues. This chain's CDR3 is CASSPGAWANVLTF. The CDR3 DNA reads as TGCGCCAGCAGCCCGGGAGCGTGGGCCAACGTCCTGACTTTC.

The CDR3 region is CASSFAGNEQYF. The CDR3 DNA reads as TGTGCCAGCAGTTTTGCAGGGAACGAGCAGTACTTC. V and J are TRBV27 and TRBJ2-7, with D possibly being TRBD1 (5 bases). CDR3 size: 12 residues. Looked up from germline, CDR1 is MNHEY and CDR2 is SMNVEV (reference sequence). V lost 3 bases and J lost 5, with 8 bases in between.

J is TRBJ1-4 and V is TRBV7-9; a weak D match, TRBD1 (6 bases). Germline V CDR1 and CDR2: SEHNR, FQNEAQ (reference sequence). This CDR3 region has 13 residues. Trimming took 5 bases from V and 10 from J, leaving 14 bases between them. Written as DNA, the CDR3 is TGTGCCAGCAGCCCGGTGGGGGCGGGAAAACTGTTTTTT. This encodes CASSPVGAGKLFF.

The rearrangement links TRBV4-2 to TRBJ2-5, with TRBD2 identical over 11 bases. The CDR3 length is 15 residues. The J segment lost 2 bases and the V segment lost 8 bases, leaving 7 bases of the junction unmatched. Per the germline V gene, CDR1 is LGHNA and CDR2 is YNFKEQ. The CDR3 DNA reads as TGTGCCAGCGGAAAGACTAGCGGGGTACAAGAGACCCAGTACTTC. Its protein is CASGKTSGVQETQYF.